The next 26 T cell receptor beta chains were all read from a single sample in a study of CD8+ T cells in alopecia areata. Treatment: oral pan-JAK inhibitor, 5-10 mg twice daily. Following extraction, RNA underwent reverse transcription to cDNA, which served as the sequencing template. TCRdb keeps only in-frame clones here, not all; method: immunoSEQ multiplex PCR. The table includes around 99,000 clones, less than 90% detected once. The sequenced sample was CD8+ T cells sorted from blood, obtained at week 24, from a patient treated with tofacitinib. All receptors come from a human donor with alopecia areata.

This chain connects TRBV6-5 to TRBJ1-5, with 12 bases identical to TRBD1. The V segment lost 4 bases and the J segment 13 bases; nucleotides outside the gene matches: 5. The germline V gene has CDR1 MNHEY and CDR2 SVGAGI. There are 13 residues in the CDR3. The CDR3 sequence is CASSWGTGGAQHF. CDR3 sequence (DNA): TGTGCCAGCAGTTGGGGGACAGGGGGCGCTCAGCATTTT.

The CDR3, as DNA: TGTGCCAGCAGCTTGGCTTACCAGCAGTTCTTC. It is translated as CASSLAYQQFF. This chain uses TRBV5-6 with TRBJ2-1; D is unresolved. The CDR3 is 11 amino acids. V lost 0 bases to trimming and J lost 11 bases, with 6 bases between them. The germline gives CDR1 SGHDT, CDR2 YYEEEE.

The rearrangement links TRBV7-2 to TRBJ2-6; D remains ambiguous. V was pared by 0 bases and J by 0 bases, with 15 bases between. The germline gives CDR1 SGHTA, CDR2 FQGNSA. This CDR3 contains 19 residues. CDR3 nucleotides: TGTGCCAGCAGCTTAGCTGTGCGGTATGGCATCTCTGGGGCCAACGTCCTGACTTTC. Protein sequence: CASSLAVRYGISGANVLTF.

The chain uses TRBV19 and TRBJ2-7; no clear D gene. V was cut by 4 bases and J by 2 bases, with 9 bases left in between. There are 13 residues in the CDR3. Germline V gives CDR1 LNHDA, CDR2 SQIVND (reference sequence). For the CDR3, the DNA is TGTGCCAGTAGTACTGGCCGGGCCTACGAGCAGTACTTC. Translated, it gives CASSTGRAYEQYF. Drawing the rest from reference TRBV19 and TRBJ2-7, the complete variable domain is DGGITQSPKYLFRKEGQNVTLSCEQNLNHDAMYWYRQDPGQGLRLIYYSQIVNDFQKGDIAEGYSVSREKKESFPLTVTSAQKNPTAFYLCASSTGRAYEQYFGPGTRLTVT.

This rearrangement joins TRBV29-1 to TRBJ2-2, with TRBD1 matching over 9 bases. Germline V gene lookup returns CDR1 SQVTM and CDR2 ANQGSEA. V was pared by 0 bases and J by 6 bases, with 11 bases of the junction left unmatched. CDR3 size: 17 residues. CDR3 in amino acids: CSVEDQQGAGSAGELFF. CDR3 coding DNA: TGCAGCGTTGAAGACCAACAGGGGGCGGGTAGCGCCGGGGAGCTGTTTTTT.

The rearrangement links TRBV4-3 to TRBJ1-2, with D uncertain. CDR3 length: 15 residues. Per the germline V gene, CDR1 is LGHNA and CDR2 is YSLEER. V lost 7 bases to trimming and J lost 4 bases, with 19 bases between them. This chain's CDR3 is CASTPQAPSPYGYTF. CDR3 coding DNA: TGCGCCAGCACCCCCCAAGCGCCTTCCCCCTATGGCTACACCTTC.

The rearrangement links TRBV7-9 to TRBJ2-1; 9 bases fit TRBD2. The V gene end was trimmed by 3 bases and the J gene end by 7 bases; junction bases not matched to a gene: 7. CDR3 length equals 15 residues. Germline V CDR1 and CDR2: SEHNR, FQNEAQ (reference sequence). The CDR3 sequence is CASSFDAGGQNEQFF. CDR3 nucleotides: TGTGCCAGCAGCTTTGATGCGGGGGGGCAAAATGAGCAGTTCTTC.

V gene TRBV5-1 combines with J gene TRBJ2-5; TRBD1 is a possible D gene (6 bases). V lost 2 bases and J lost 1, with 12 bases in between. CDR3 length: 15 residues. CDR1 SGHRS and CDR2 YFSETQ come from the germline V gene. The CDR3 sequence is CASSFNRDTQETQYF. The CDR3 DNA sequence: TGCGCCAGCAGCTTTAACCGGGACACCCAAGAGACCCAGTACTTC.

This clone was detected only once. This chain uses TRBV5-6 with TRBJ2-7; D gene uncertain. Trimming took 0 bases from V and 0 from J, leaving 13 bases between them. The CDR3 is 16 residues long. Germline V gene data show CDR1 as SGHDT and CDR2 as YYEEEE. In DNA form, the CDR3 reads TGTGCCAGCAGCTTGGCCCTTGGGGTCCACTCCTACGAGCAGTACTTC. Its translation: CASSLALGVHSYEQYF.

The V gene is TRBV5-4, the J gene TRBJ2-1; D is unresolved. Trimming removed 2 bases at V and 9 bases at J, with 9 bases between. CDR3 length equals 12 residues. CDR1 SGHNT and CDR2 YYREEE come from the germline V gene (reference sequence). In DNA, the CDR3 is TGTGCCAGCAGCTTCCTTCTGGGTGAGCAGTTCTTC. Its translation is CASSFLLGEQFF.

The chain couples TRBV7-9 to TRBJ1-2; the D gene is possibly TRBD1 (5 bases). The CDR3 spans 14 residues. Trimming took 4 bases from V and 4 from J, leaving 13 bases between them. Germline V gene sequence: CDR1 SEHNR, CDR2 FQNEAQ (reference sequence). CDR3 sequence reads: CASSSQDTSYGYTF. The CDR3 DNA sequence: TGTGCCAGCAGCTCCCAGGACACCTCCTATGGCTACACCTTC.

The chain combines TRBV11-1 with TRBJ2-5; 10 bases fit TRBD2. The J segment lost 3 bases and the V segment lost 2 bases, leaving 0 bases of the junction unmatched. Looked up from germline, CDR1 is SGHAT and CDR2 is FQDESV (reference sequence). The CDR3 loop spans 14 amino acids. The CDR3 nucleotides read TGTGCCAGCAGCTTACTAGCGGGGGAAGAGACCCAGTACTTC. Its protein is CASSLLAGEETQYF.

The DNA of the CDR3 is TGTGCCACCTGGGGCCCTAACAATGAGCAGTTCTTC. It specifies CATWGPNNEQFF. The chain recombines TRBV6-5 with TRBJ2-1; D is possibly TRBD1 (5 bases). The CDR3 has 12 amino acids. Deletions cut 10 bases from V and 5 bases from J, with 12 bases between. The V gene's germline CDR1 is MNHEY and CDR2 SVGAGI.

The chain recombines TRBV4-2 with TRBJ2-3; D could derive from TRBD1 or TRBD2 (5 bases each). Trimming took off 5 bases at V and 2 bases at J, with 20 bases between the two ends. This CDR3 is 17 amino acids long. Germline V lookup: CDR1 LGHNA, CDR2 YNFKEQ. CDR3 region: CASSLGVALGTTDTQYF. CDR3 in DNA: TGTGCCAGCAGCTTAGGGGTGGCACTAGGAACCACAGATACGCAGTATTTT.

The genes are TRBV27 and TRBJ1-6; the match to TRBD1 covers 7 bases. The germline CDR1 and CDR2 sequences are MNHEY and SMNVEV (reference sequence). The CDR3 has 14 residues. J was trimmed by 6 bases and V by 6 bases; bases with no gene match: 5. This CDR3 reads CASRPTGFNSPLHF. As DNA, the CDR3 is TGTGCCAGCAGACCGACAGGGTTTAATTCACCCCTCCACTTT.

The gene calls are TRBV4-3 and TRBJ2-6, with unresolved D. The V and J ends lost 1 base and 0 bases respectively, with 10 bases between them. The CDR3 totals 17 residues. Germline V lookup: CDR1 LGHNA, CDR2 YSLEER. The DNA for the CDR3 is TGCGCCAGCAGCCAAGTTCCCGGCGGCTCTGGGGCCAACGTCCTGACTTTC. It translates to CASSQVPGGSGANVLTF.

The CDR3 is CAWSESGGVGNEQFF. In nucleotides, the CDR3 is TGTGCCTGGAGTGAAAGCGGGGGGGTCGGCAATGAGCAGTTCTTC. This chain uses TRBV30 with TRBJ2-1; 10 positions agree with TRBD2. V shed 1 base, J shed 6 bases, and the junction held 6 bases outside the gene matches. This CDR3 is built from 15 residues. The germline V gene has CDR1 GTSNPN and CDR2 SVGIG (reference sequence).

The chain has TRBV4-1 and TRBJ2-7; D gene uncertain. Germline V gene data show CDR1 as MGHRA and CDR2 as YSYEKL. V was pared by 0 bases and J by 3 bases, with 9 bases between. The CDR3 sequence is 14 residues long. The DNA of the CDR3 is TGCGCCAGCAGCCAAGATCGTGGTAACTACGAGCAGTACTTC. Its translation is CASSQDRGNYEQYF.

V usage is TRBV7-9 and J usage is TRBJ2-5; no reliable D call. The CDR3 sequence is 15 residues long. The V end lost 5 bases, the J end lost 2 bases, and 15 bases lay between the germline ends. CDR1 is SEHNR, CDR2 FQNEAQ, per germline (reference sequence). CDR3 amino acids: CASSPKMHRQETQYF. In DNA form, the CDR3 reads TGTGCCAGCAGCCCCAAAATGCACAGACAAGAGACCCAGTACTTC.

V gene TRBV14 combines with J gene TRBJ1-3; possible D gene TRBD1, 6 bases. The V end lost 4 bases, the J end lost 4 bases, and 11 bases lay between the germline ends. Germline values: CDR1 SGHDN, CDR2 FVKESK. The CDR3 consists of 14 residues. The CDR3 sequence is CASSPKDSGNTIYF. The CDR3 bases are TGTGCCAGCAGCCCGAAGGACAGCGGAAACACCATATATTTT.

The CDR3 loop is CASSYQFSGVQETQYF. The CDR3 coding sequence is TGTGCCAGCAGTTATCAGTTTAGCGGGGTCCAAGAGACCCAGTACTTC. The chain joins TRBV6-5 to TRBJ2-5, with TRBD2 identical over 8 bases. CDR1 is MNHEY, CDR2 SVGAGI, per germline. The CDR3 spans 16 residues. V was clipped by 3 bases and J by 1 base; unmatched bases: 7.

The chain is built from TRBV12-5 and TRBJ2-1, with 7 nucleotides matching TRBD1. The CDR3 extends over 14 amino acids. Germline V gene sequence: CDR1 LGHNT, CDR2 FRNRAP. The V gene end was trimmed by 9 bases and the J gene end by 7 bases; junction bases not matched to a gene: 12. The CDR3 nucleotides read TGTGCTAGCGGCACCGGGACAGCGACTAATGAGCAGTTCTTC. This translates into CASGTGTATNEQFF.

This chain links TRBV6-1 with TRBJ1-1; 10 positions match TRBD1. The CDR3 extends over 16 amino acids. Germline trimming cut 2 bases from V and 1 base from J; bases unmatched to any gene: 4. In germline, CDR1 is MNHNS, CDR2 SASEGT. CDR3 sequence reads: CASSEKTGGPNTEAFF. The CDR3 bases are TGTGCCAGCAGTGAAAAGACAGGGGGCCCGAACACTGAAGCTTTCTTT.

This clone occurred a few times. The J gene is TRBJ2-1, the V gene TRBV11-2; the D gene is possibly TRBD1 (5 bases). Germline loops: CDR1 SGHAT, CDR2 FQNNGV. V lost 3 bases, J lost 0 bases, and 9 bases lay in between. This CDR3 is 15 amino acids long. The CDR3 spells CASSFVRVSYNEQFF. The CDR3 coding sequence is TGTGCCAGCAGCTTTGTCAGGGTCTCCTACAATGAGCAGTTCTTC. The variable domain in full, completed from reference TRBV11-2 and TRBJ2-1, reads EAGVAQSPRYKIIEKRQSVAFWCNPISGHATLYWYQQILGQGPKLLIQFQNNGVVDDSQLPKDRFSAERLKGVDSTLKIQPAKLEDSAVYLCASSFVRVSYNEQFFGPGTRLTVL.

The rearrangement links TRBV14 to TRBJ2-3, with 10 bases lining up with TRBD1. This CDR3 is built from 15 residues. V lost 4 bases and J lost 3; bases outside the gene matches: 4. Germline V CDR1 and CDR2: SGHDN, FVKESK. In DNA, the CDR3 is TGTGCCAGCAGCCTGGGACAGGGGACTACAGATACGCAGTATTTT. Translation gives CASSLGQGTTDTQYF. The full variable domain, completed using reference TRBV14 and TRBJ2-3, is EAGVTQFPSHSVIEKGQTVTLRCDPISGHDNLYWYRRVMGKEIKFLLHFVKESKQDESGMPNNRFLAERTGGTYSTLKVQPAELEDSGVYFCASSLGQGTTDTQYFGPGTRLTVL.

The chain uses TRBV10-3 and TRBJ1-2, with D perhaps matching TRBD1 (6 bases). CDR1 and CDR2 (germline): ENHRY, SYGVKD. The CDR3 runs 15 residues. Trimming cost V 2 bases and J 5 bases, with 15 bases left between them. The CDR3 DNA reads TGTGCCATCAGTGAGAGGGGGACGGCTTATTATGGCTACACCTTC. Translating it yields CAISERGTAYYGYTF.